A single sample is the source of the 24 T cell receptor beta chains below, sequenced in a study of shared clonotypes between healthy human individuals. Sequencing used immunoSEQ multiplex PCR; TCRdb keeps in-frame clones, though not all of them. The sample lists approximately 720,000 clones, less than 80% occurring once. Sequencing was performed on memory CD4+ T cells sorted from blood. Documented subset: CD45RA-negative fraction. These receptors were obtained from a woman aged 25 to 39 in good health.

This clone was detected once. Here the CDR3 DNA reads TGTGCCAGCAGTGCCCCCAGGGGGTTCTATGGCTACACCTTC. Its protein is CASSAPRGFYGYTF. The genes are TRBV28 and TRBJ1-2, with 7 bases aligning to TRBD1. J gave up 4 bases and V 5 bases, and 7 bases lay outside the gene matches. The CDR3 totals 14 residues. Germline V gives CDR1 MDHEN, CDR2 SYDVKM.

This clone appeared once. This chain joins TRBV6-1 and TRBJ2-7, with D possibly being TRBD1 (6 bases). CDR1 is MNHNS and CDR2 is SASEGT in the germline V gene. There are 13 residues in the CDR3. Trimming removed 10 bases from V and 6 bases from J, with 19 bases in between. CDR3 nucleotide sequence: TGTGCCACTTGGGGGACAAATCCGCTCGAGCAGTACTTC. This gives the protein CATWGTNPLEQYF.

The chain recombines TRBV30 with TRBJ1-1; the D is unclear. The germline V and J ends were trimmed by 8 bases and 2 bases, with 12 bases remaining between them. Germline V lookup: CDR1 GTSNPN, CDR2 SVGIG (reference sequence). The CDR3 covers 12 residues. CDR3 coding DNA: TGTGCCCATGACCCGGCAAACACTGAAGCTTTCTTT. Protein product: CAHDPANTEAFF.

The chain carries TRBV5-8 and TRBJ1-2, with 7 bases identical to TRBD1. After removal of 4 bases from V and 4 bases from J, the junction contained 4 bases not matched to a gene. Germline-derived CDR1 and CDR2 are SGHTS and YDEGEE. The CDR3 is made up of 13 amino acids. CDR3 bases: TGTGCCAGCAGCCCAGGGGGATCCTATGGCTACACCTTC. Residues: CASSPGGSYGYTF.

V usage is TRBV5-4 and J usage is TRBJ2-7, with a possible D match to TRBD2 (5 bases). Germline loops: CDR1 SGHNT, CDR2 YYREEE (reference sequence). V lost 4 bases, J lost 0 bases, and 8 bases lay in between. The CDR3 contains 13 residues. As DNA, the CDR3 is TGTGCCAGCAGCCTCGGGGTCTCCTACGAGCAGTACTTC. Protein sequence: CASSLGVSYEQYF.

V is TRBV9 and J is TRBJ2-1, with D tentatively TRBD1 or TRBD2 (6 bases each). V lost 2 bases to trimming and J lost 9 bases, with 21 bases between them. This CDR3 comprises 16 residues. Germline CDR1 and CDR2: SGDLS and YYNGEE. The CDR3 nucleotides read TGTGCCAGCAGCGTCGGGGGAAGACTAATACAGGGTGAGCAGTTCTTC. As protein: CASSVGGRLIQGEQFF.

This clone was counted once. The chain is built from TRBV7-2 and TRBJ2-3; TRBD2 matches 10 bases. The trim removed 6 bases at V and 6 bases at J, leaving 6 bases unmatched. CDR1 is SGHTA, CDR2 FQGNSA, per germline. The CDR3 runs 14 residues. The CDR3 here is CASRAGGSSDTQYF. CDR3 DNA: TGTGCCAGCAGAGCGGGAGGGTCATCGGATACGCAGTATTTT.

The J gene is TRBJ2-3, the V gene TRBV10-3; D not certain. The CDR3 length is 16 residues. Germline loops: CDR1 ENHRY, CDR2 SYGVKD. V was pared by 3 bases and J by 9 bases, with 22 bases between. CDR3 in amino acids: CAISDPRFRSGETQYF. The CDR3 DNA follows: TGTGCCATCAGTGACCCACGTTTTAGGTCCGGTGAAACGCAGTATTTT.

V is TRBV5-1 and J is TRBJ1-4, with TRBD1 matching 10 bases. Germline CDR1 and CDR2: SGHRS and YFSETQ. The CDR3 is 16 residues long. Unmatched junction bases numbered 4, after V lost 2 bases and J lost 3 bases. The CDR3: CASSFGTGDPNEKLFF. The CDR3 bases are TGCGCCAGCAGCTTTGGGACAGGGGATCCTAATGAAAAACTGTTTTTT.

The rearrangement joins TRBV19 to TRBJ2-7; 13 positions agree with TRBD2. V gave up 9 bases and J gave up 3 bases; unmatched junction bases: 11. The germline V gene has CDR1 LNHDA and CDR2 SQIVND (reference sequence). The CDR3 is made up of 16 amino acids. In DNA form, the CDR3 reads TGTGCCAGCAGTCCATCCAGGACTAGCGGGAGCTACGAGCAGTACTTC. Protein product: CASSPSRTSGSYEQYF.

V gene TRBV5-1 combines with J gene TRBJ2-5, with TRBD2 matching over 10 bases. V dropped 5 bases and J dropped 4; count of bases not matched to a gene: 5. CDR1 and CDR2 from the germline V gene are SGHRS and YFSETQ. The length of the CDR3 is 14 residues. The CDR3: CASRAGGGPETQYF. CDR3 nucleotides: TGCGCCAGCAGAGCGGGAGGGGGCCCAGAGACCCAGTACTTC.

This clone has only a few counts. CDR3 in amino acids: CSVEEGVENEQFF. The DNA of the CDR3 is TGCAGCGTTGAAGAAGGGGTCGAAAATGAGCAGTTCTTC. The rearrangement joins TRBV29-1 to TRBJ2-1, with D perhaps TRBD1 (5 bases). The CDR3 runs 13 residues. Germline loops: CDR1 SQVTM, CDR2 ANQGSEA. Trimming left V 0 bases short and J 7 bases short, with 10 bases between.

This clone turned up a few times. This chain uses TRBV27 with TRBJ1-2, with D maybe TRBD1 (5 bases). Trimming removed 5 bases from V and 6 bases from J, with 13 bases in between. Looked up from germline, CDR1 is MNHEY and CDR2 is SMNVEV (reference sequence). This CDR3 contains 13 residues. The CDR3 region has the DNA TGTGCCAGCAGTCCCCGGGGGGATCATGGCTACACCTTC. Its translation is CASSPRGDHGYTF.

The chain recombines TRBV9 with TRBJ2-7; D uncertain. The germline gives CDR1 SGDLS, CDR2 YYNGEE. Trimming took 0 bases from V and 5 from J, leaving 12 bases between them. CDR3 length: 14 residues. CDR3 sequence: CASSVGLPRNEQYF. The CDR3 DNA sequence: TGTGCCAGCAGCGTAGGTCTGCCTAGGAACGAGCAGTACTTC.

This clone has a single count. The chain joins TRBV11-3 to TRBJ1-1; no definite D call. The CDR3 length is 15 residues. Germline CDR1 is SGHNT and CDR2 is YENEEA. Trimming removed 5 bases from V and 8 bases from J, with 21 bases in between. CDR3 nucleotide sequence: TGTGCCAGCAGCCCCCCAGCGGGGTGGGGTTCGGAAGCTTTCTTT. Protein: CASSPPAGWGSEAFF.

This clone was found a few times. The chain employs TRBV27 and TRBJ2-4, with 10 bases aligning to TRBD2. The CDR3 extends over 16 amino acids. With 5 bases clipped from V and 0 bases from J, the junction kept 4 bases outside the gene matches. Germline CDR1 MNHEY, CDR2 SMNVEV (reference sequence). The CDR3 here is CASSPGLALAKNIQYF. The CDR3 coding sequence is TGTGCCAGCAGTCCGGGACTAGCGTTAGCCAAAAACATTCAGTACTTC.

This clone was counted between two and nine times. V and J are TRBV7-3 and TRBJ2-2; 9 bases are a match to TRBD2. In germline, CDR1 is SGHTA, CDR2 FQGTGA. Trimming removed 4 bases from V and 7 bases from J; junction bases left unmatched: 7. The CDR3 has 15 residues. The CDR3 region has the DNA TGTGCCAGCAGCTCCCAGCGGGGGGTTGGCGGGGAGCTGTTTTTT. Its protein is CASSSQRGVGGELFF.

The chain carries TRBV7-9 and TRBJ2-3, with 8 nucleotides matching TRBD1. The CDR3 is 15 residues long. From germline, CDR1 is SEHNR and CDR2 FQNEAQ (reference sequence). J gave up 4 bases and V 5 bases, and 8 bases lay outside the gene matches. This CDR3 reads CASSPRQGRSDTQYF. For the CDR3, the DNA is TGTGCCAGCAGCCCCCGACAGGGGCGGTCAGATACGCAGTATTTT.

J is TRBJ2-7 and V is TRBV7-8, with 11 positions matching TRBD1. The CDR3 sequence is 15 residues long. Trimming took 0 bases from V and 5 from J; bases not matched to a gene: 3. CDR1 and CDR2 (germline): SGHVS, FQNEAQ. CDR3 loop: CASSLARTGGHEQYF. Written as DNA, the CDR3 is TGTGCCAGCAGCTTAGCCCGGACAGGGGGCCACGAGCAGTACTTC.

The CDR3 nucleotides are TGCGCCAGCAGCCGGGGACAGGTTTCCGACACTGAAGCTTTCTTT. Amino acid sequence: CASSRGQVSDTEAFF. The chain combines TRBV5-1 with TRBJ1-1; 8 nucleotides line up with TRBD1. The germline gives CDR1 SGHRS, CDR2 YFSETQ. The CDR3 is 15 residues long. V lost 4 bases to trimming and J lost 3 bases; unmatched junction nucleotides: 8.

This clone was seen a handful of times. Written as DNA, the CDR3 is TGTGCCAGCAGCTTGACGGACCAAGAGACCCAGTACTTC. Amino acid sequence: CASSLTDQETQYF. The rearrangement uses TRBV11-2 and TRBJ2-5; D not resolved. V was cut by 3 bases and J by 0 bases, with 5 bases left in between. The CDR3 runs to 13 residues. Looked up from germline, CDR1 is SGHAT and CDR2 is FQNNGV.

The rearrangement joins TRBV7-8 to TRBJ2-7; D remains ambiguous. Trimming removed 1 base from V and 2 bases from J, with 12 bases in between. The CDR3 has 15 amino acids. Looked up from germline, CDR1 is SGHVS and CDR2 is FQNEAQ. The CDR3 coding sequence is TGTGCCAGCAGCTTAGGCCGGTTCGGGCCCTACGAGCAGTACTTC. Its translation is CASSLGRFGPYEQYF.

The V call is TRBV23-1, the J call TRBJ2-7; D unresolved. TRBV23-1 is reported as an ORF; its role is uncertain. Trimming took 0 bases from V and 4 from J, leaving 7 bases between them. The CDR3 loop spans 13 amino acids. The CDR3 protein is CASSQSIGYEQYF. Written as DNA, the CDR3 is TGCGCCAGCAGTCAATCGATAGGGTACGAGCAGTACTTC.

This clone was seen a handful of times. The chain employs TRBV7-3 and TRBJ2-1; 7 nucleotides line up with TRBD2. Germline V gene lookup returns CDR1 SGHTA and CDR2 FQGTGA. V trimming: 1 base; J trimming: 6 bases; junction bases outside the gene matches: 9. The CDR3 totals 16 residues. In DNA form, the CDR3 reads TGTGCCAGCAGCTTAAAGTCCGGGACTACCCTCAATGAGCAGTTCTTC. Protein product: CASSLKSGTTLNEQFF.